The rows below give T cell receptor beta chains drawn from one sample of a study of T cell changes during pregnancy in multiple sclerosis. Produced via immunoSEQ multiplex PCR; TCRdb's table is partial and in-frame only. Of about 94,000 clones in the sample, about 94% were seen once. Sequenced material: peripheral blood, taken after pregnancy. Receptors originate from a female donor with multiple sclerosis, enrolled in a pregnancy study. CDR3s include the opening cysteine and the closing phenylalanine or tryptophan. D genes are given only for firm matches. Some rows have no size entry. The others give once, few or many, or a class for an expanded clone.

. . TRBJ2-7 TRBV5-1 16 CASSFGGMRSSHEQYF TGCGCCAGCAGCTTCGGCGGCATGAGATCCTCTCATGAGCAGTACTTC
. TRBD2 TRBJ2-3 TRBV11-3 19 CASSLTTGLAGEGSDTQYF TGTGCCAGCAGCCTGACCACGGGACTAGCGGGAGAAGGGTCAGATACGCAGTATTTT
. . TRBJ2-1 TRBV30 13 CAWSGTAYNEQFF TGTGCCTGGAGTGGTACAGCCTACAATGAGCAGTTCTTC
. TRBD1 TRBJ1-2 TRBV7-9 12 CASSTGTGSYTF TGTGCCAGCAGCACAGGGACAGGGAGCTACACCTTC
. TRBD1 TRBJ2-7 TRBV7-8 13 CASRETGRYEQYF TGTGCCAGCAGAGAGACAGGGCGCTACGAGCAGTACTTC
. . TRBJ1-1 TRBV14 15 CASSQQGWGGTEAFF TGTGCCAGCAGCCAACAGGGGTGGGGTGGGACTGAAGCTTTCTTT
. TRBD2 TRBJ2-7 TRBV27 15 CASSLFGLAGGEQYF TGTGCCAGCAGTCTATTCGGACTAGCGGGAGGCGAGCAGTACTTC
. TRBD1 TRBJ2-1 TRBV7-9 16 CASSLTDRGSNNEQFF TGTGCCAGCAGCTTGACCGACAGGGGCTCGAACAATGAGCAGTTCTTC
. TRBD1 TRBJ2-1 TRBV7-9 16 CASSSTGALRYNEQFF TGTGCCAGCAGCAGTACAGGGGCGCTACGGTACAATGAGCAGTTCTTC
. TRBD1 TRBJ2-3 TRBV5-1 15 CASSFGRGRTDTQYF TGCGCCAGCAGCTTCGGTAGGGGGCGCACAGATACGCAGTATTTT
. TRBD2 TRBJ2-7 TRBV5-1 15 CASSPGLAGSNEQYF TGCGCCAGCAGCCCGGGACTAGCGGGGTCCAACGAGCAGTACTTC
once . TRBJ1-3 TRBV5-6 13 CASSLGSGNTIYF TGTGCCAGCAGCCTCGGCTCTGGAAACACCATATATTTT
. TRBD1 TRBJ2-5 TRBV9 15 CASSAQGARGETQYF TGTGCCAGCAGCGCACAGGGGGCTAGGGGGGAGACCCAGTACTTC
. TRBD1 TRBJ2-5 TRBV7-9 16 CASSLGDRGLQETQYF TGTGCCAGCAGCTTAGGAGACAGGGGGCTCCAAGAGACCCAGTACTTC
. . TRBJ1-1 TRBV19 13 CASRIQGGTEAFF TGTGCCAGTAGAATACAGGGTGGCACTGAAGCTTTCTTT
. . TRBJ1-1 TRBV6-5 15 CASSWEGSMNTEAFF TGTGCCAGCAGTTGGGAGGGAAGCATGAACACTGAAGCTTTCTTT
. . TRBJ2-1 TRBV27 14 CASSPLTSLHEQFF TGTGCCAGCAGTCCGCTCACTAGTCTCCATGAGCAGTTCTTC
. TRBD2 TRBJ2-3 TRBV5-6 16 CASSWGGRTSTDTQYF TGTGCCAGCAGCTGGGGGGGACGGACTAGCACAGATACGCAGTATTTT
. TRBD2 TRBJ2-2 TRBV5-4 14 CASSSGGDTGELFF TGTGCCAGCAGCTCGGGAGGGGACACCGGGGAGCTGTTTTTT
. TRBD2 TRBJ2-1 TRBV19 15 CASRGRLAGSAEQFF TGTGCCAGTAGGGGCCGGCTAGCGGGTTCAGCTGAGCAGTTCTTC
. TRBD1 TRBJ2-7 TRBV5-1 16 CASSLASGTGGHEQYF TGCGCCAGCAGCTTGGCTTCCGGGACAGGGGGCCACGAGCAGTACTTC
. . TRBJ1-1 TRBV27 14 CASSFGGTNTEAFF TGTGCCAGCAGTTTTGGGGGGACGAACACTGAAGCTTTCTTT
. TRBD2 TRBJ2-3 TRBV4-1 17 CASSQGLAGVVRDTQYF TGCGCCAGCAGCCAAGGACTAGCGGGAGTTGTACGGGATACGCAGTATTTT
. . TRBJ1-4 TRBV19 15 CASSISGSTNEKLFF TGTGCCAGTAGTATCTCCGGTTCAACTAATGAAAAACTGTTTTTT
. . TRBJ2-1 TRBV14 15 CASSQERVIYNEQFF TGTGCCAGCAGCCAAGAGCGGGTAATATACAATGAGCAGTTCTTC
. . TRBJ2-5 TRBV5-8 15 CASSSRFLSKETQYF TGTGCCAGCAGCTCCAGGTTCCTCTCGAAAGAGACCCAGTACTTC
. . TRBJ2-2 TRBV5-4 15 CASSLAGLQAGELFF TGTGCCAGCAGCTTGGCGGGACTCCAGGCCGGGGAGCTGTTTTTT
once . TRBJ1-2 TRBV2 15 CASSRDSSADYGYTF TGTGCCAGCAGTAGAGACTCCTCGGCGGACTATGGCTACACCTTC
. . TRBJ1-2 TRBV7-9 15 CATNKQVDLNYGYTF TGTGCCACTAACAAACAGGTCGACCTTAACTATGGCTACACCTTC
. TRBD2 TRBJ2-3 TRBV5-6 14 CASSPAGVIDTQYF TGTGCCAGCAGCCCAGCGGGAGTCATTGATACGCAGTATTTT
. . TRBJ1-2 TRBV6-1 12 CASSGVNYGYTF TGTGCCAGCAGCGGGGTCAACTATGGCTACACCTTC
. TRBD2 TRBJ2-7 TRBV5-1 16 CASSLDGGSPTYEQYF TGCGCCAGCAGCTTGGACGGCGGGAGCCCCACCTACGAGCAGTACTTC
. . TRBJ2-7 TRBV4-3 16 CASSQDYREFSHEQYF TGCGCCAGCAGCCAAGATTATAGGGAGTTCAGCCACGAGCAGTACTTC
. . TRBJ2-3 TRBV2 15 CASSGLGGSTDTQYF TGTGCCAGCAGTGGTCTTGGCGGGAGCACAGATACGCAGTATTTT
. . TRBJ1-3 TRBV2 14 CASSGQYSGNTIYF TGTGCCAGCAGTGGACAGTACTCTGGAAACACCATATATTTT
. . TRBJ1-5 TRBV7-2 14 CASSLEQASQPQHF TGTGCCAGCAGCTTAGAACAGGCAAGTCAGCCCCAGCATTTT
. . TRBJ2-1 TRBV6-5 11 CASSRYNEQFF TGTGCCAGCAGCCGCTACAATGAGCAGTTCTTC
once TRBD1 TRBJ2-7 TRBV25-1 14 CASTGQGEVYEQYF TGTGCCAGCACCGGACAGGGAGAGGTCTACGAGCAGTACTTC
. . TRBJ2-7 TRBV2 13 CASTPALSYEQYF TGTGCCAGCACCCCAGCGCTATCCTACGAGCAGTACTTC
. . TRBJ1-3 TRBV19 15 CASSIDVARGDTIYF TGTGCCAGTAGTATCGACGTGGCCCGGGGTGACACCATATATTTT
. TRBD2 TRBJ2-7 TRBV10-2 13 CASKKLAGYEQYF TGCGCCAGCAAAAAACTAGCGGGCTACGAGCAGTACTTC
. . TRBJ2-1 TRBV5-1 16 CASSYGGQGVFEEQFF TGCGCCAGCAGTTACGGAGGGCAGGGGGTTTTTGAGGAGCAGTTCTTC
. . TRBJ1-2 TRBV6-1 16 CASSEAPDTAFYGYTF TGTGCCAGCAGTGAAGCGCCGGACACCGCATTCTATGGCTACACCTTC
. . TRBJ2-2 TRBV9 14 CASSVGPYTGELFF TGTGCCAGCAGCGTAGGTCCCTACACCGGGGAGCTGTTTTTT
. TRBD2 TRBJ2-7 TRBV4-2 14 CASSQVAGNYEQYF TGTGCCAGCAGCCAGGTAGCGGGAAACTACGAGCAGTACTTC
. . TRBJ2-7 TRBV6-5 11 CASSFGDEQYF TGTGCCAGCAGTTTCGGAGACGAGCAGTACTTC
. TRBD2 TRBJ2-3 TRBV6-1 17 CASSALSGRAPTDTQYF TGTGCCAGCAGTGCCCTATCCGGGAGGGCCCCCACAGATACGCAGTATTTT
. TRBD2 TRBJ2-1 TRBV19 16 CASSIVAGGPYNEQFF TGTGCCAGTAGTATAGTCGCGGGAGGCCCCTACAATGAGCAGTTCTTC
. . TRBJ2-7 TRBV6-1 13 CASRGTYHYEQYF TGTGCCAGCAGGGGGACATACCATTACGAGCAGTACTTC
few TRBD1 TRBJ1-3 TRBV7-9 16 CASSLSGTASGNTIYF TGTGCCAGCAGCTTAAGTGGGACAGCCTCTGGAAACACCATATATTTT
once . TRBJ1-1 TRBV5-1 13 CASGFAGYTEAFF TGCGCCAGCGGATTTGCGGGGTACACTGAAGCTTTCTTT